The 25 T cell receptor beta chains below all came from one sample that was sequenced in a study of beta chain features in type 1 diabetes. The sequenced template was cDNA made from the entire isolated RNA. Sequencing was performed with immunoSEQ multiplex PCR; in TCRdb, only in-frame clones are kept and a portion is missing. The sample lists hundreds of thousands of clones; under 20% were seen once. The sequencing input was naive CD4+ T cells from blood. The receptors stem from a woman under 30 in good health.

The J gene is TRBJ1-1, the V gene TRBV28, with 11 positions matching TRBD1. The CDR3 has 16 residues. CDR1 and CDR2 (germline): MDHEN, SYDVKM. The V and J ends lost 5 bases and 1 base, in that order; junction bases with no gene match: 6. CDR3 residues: CASSVGTGGSNTEAFF. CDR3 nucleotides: TGTGCCAGCAGTGTGGGGACAGGGGGATCGAACACTGAAGCTTTCTTT. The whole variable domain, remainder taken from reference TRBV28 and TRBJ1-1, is DVKVTQSSRYLVKRTGEKVFLECVQDMDHENMFWYRQDPGLGLRLIYFSYDVKMKEKGDIPEGYSVSREKKERFSLILESASTNQTSMYLCASSVGTGGSNTEAFFGQGTRLTVV.

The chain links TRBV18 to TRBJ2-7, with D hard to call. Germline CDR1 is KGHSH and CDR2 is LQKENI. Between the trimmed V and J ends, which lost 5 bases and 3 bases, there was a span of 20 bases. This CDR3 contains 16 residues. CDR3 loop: CASSMLAPGLLYEQYF. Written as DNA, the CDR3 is TGTGCCAGCTCAATGCTCGCGCCCGGCCTCCTCTACGAGCAGTACTTC.

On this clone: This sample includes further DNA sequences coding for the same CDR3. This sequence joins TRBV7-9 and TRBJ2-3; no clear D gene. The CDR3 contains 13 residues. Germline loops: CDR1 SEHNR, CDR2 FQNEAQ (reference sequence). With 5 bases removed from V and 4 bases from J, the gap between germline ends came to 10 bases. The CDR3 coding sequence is TGTGCCAGCAGCCTAGGATTAGCAGATACGCAGTATTTT. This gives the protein CASSLGLADTQYF.

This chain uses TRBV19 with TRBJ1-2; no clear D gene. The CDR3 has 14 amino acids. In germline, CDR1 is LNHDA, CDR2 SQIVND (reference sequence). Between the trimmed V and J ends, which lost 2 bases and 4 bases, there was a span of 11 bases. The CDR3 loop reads CASSIRQRLYGYTF. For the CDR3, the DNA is TGTGCCAGTAGTATACGGCAGCGGCTCTATGGCTACACCTTC. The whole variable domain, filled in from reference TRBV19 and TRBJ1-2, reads DGGITQSPKYLFRKEGQNVTLSCEQNLNHDAMYWYRQDPGQGLRLIYYSQIVNDFQKGDIAEGYSVSREKKESFPLTVTSAQKNPTAFYLCASSIRQRLYGYTFGSGTRLTVV.

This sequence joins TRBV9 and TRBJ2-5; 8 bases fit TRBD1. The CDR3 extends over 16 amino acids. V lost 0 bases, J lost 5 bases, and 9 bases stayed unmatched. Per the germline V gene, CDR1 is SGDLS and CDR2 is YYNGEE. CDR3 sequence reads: CASSVGPGQEHETQYF. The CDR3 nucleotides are TGTGCCAGCAGCGTAGGACCGGGACAGGAACACGAGACCCAGTACTTC.

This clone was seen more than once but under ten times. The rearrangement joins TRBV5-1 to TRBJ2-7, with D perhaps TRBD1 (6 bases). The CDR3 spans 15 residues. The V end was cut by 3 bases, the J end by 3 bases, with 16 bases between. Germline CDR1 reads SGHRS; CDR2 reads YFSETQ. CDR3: CASSSLAGAFYEQYF. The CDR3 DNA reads TGCGCCAGCAGCTCCCTTGCAGGGGCATTCTACGAGCAGTACTTC.

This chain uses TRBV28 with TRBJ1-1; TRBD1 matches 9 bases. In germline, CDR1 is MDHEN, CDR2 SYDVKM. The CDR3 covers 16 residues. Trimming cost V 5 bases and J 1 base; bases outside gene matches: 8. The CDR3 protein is CASSPGDRVWNTEAFF. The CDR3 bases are TGTGCCAGCAGTCCGGGGGACAGGGTTTGGAACACTGAAGCTTTCTTT. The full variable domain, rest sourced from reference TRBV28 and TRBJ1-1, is DVKVTQSSRYLVKRTGEKVFLECVQDMDHENMFWYRQDPGLGLRLIYFSYDVKMKEKGDIPEGYSVSREKKERFSLILESASTNQTSMYLCASSPGDRVWNTEAFFGQGTRLTVV.

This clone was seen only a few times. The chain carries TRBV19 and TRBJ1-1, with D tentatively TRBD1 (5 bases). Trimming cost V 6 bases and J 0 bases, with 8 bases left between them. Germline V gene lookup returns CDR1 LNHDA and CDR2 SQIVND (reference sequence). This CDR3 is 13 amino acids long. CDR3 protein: CASRGHLNTEAFF. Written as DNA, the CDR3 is TGTGCCAGTAGAGGACACTTGAACACTGAAGCTTTCTTT.

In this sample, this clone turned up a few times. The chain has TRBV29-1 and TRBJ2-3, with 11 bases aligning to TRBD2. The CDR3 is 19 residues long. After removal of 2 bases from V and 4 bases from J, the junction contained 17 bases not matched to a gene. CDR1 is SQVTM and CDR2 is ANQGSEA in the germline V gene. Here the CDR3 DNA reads TGCAGCGTTGAAACTAGCGGGAGTGTGGTAGCGGTATTCGCAGATACGCAGTATTTT. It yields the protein CSVETSGSVVAVFADTQYF.

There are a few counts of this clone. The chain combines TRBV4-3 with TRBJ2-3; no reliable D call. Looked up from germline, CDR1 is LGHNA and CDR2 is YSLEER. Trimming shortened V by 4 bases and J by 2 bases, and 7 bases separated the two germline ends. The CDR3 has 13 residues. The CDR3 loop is CASSRRYTDTQYF. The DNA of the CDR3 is TGCGCCAGCAGCCGGCGGTACACAGATACGCAGTATTTT.

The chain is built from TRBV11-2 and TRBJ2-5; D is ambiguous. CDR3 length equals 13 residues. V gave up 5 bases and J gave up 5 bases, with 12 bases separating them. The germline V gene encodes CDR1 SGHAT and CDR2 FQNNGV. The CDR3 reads CASSQDLFETQYF. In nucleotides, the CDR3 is TGTGCCAGCAGCCAAGATCTTTTCGAGACCCAGTACTTC.

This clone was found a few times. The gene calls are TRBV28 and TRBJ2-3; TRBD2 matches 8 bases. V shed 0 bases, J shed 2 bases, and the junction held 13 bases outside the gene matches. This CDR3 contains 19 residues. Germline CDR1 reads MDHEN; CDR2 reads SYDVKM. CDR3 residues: CASSLWGASGRGVTDTQYF. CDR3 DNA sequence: TGTGCCAGCAGTTTATGGGGCGCGAGCGGGAGAGGGGTCACAGATACGCAGTATTTT.

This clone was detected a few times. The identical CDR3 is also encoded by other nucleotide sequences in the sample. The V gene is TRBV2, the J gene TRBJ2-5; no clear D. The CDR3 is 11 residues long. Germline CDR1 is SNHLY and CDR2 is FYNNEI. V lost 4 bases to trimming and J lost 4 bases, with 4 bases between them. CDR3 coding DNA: TGTGCCAGCAGTGGGCGAGAGACCCAGTACTTC. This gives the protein CASSGRETQYF.

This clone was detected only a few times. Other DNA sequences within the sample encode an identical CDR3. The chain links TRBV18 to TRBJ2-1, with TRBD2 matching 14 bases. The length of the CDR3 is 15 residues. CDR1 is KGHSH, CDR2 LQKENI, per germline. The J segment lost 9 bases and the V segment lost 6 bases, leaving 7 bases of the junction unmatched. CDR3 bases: TGTGCCAGCTCCCCCGGGACTAGCGGGAGAGGTGAGCAGTTCTTC. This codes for CASSPGTSGRGEQFF.

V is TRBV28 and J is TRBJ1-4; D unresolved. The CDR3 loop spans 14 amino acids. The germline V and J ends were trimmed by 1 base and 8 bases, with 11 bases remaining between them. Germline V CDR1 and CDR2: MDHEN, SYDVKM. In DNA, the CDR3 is TGTGCCAGCAGTTTATCTGGGATTGGCGAAAAACTGTTTTTT. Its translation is CASSLSGIGEKLFF.

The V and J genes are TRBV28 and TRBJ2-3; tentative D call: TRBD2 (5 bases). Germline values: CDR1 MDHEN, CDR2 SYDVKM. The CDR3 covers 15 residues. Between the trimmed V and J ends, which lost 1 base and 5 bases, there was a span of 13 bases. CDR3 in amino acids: CASSLYSLAGDTQYF. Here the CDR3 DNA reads TGTGCCAGCAGTTTATACTCCCTAGCAGGAGATACGCAGTATTTT.

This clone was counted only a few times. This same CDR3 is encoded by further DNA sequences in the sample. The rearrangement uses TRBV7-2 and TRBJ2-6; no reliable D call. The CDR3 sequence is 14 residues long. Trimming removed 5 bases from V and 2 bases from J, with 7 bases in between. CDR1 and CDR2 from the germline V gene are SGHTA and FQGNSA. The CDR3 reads CASSPTPGANVLTF. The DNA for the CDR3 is TGTGCCAGCAGCCCGACCCCTGGGGCCAACGTCCTGACTTTC. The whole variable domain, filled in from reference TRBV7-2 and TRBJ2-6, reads GAGVSQSPSNKVTEKGKDVELRCDPISGHTALYWYRQSLGQGLEFLIYFQGNSAPDKSGLPSDRFSAERTGGSVSTLTIQRTQQEDSAVYLCASSPTPGANVLTFGAGSRLTVL.

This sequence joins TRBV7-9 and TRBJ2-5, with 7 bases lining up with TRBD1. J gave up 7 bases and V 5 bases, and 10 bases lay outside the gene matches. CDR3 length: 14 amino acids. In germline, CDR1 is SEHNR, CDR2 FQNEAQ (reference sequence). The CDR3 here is CASSVGQPEGTQYF. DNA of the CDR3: TGTGCCAGCAGCGTGGGACAGCCTGAGGGGACCCAGTACTTC.

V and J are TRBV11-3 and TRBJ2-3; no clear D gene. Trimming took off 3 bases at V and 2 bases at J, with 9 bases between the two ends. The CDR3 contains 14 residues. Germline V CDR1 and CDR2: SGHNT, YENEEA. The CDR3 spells CASSLLGPTDTQYF. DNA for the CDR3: TGTGCCAGCAGCTTGCTAGGGCCCACAGATACGCAGTATTTT.

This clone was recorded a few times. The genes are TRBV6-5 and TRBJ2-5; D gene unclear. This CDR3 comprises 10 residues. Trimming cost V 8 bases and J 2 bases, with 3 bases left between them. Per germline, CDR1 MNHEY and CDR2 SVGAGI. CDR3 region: CASGQETQYF. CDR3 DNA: TGTGCCAGCGGACAAGAGACCCAGTACTTC.

CDR3 sequence reads: CASSRGQTNTDTQYF. The CDR3 region has the DNA TGCGCCAGCAGCCGGGGACAGACCAACACAGATACGCAGTATTTT. This chain links TRBV4-1 with TRBJ2-3; 7 nucleotides line up with TRBD1. The CDR3 has 15 amino acids. Trimming cost V 4 bases and J 2 bases; bases outside gene matches: 6. Germline V gives CDR1 MGHRA, CDR2 YSYEKL.

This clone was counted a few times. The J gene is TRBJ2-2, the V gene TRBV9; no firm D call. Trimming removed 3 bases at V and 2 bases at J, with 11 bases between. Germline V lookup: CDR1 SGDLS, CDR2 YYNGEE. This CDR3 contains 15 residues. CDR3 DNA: TGTGCCAGCAGCGGAGGTTCTCTAAACACCGGGGAGCTGTTTTTT. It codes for CASSGGSLNTGELFF.

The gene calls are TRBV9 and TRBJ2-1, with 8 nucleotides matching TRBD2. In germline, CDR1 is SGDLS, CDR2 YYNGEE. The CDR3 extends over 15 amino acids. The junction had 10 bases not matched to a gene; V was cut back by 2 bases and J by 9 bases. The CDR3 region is CASSVFSGKISEQFF. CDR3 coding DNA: TGTGCCAGCAGCGTCTTTAGCGGGAAGATCAGTGAGCAGTTCTTC. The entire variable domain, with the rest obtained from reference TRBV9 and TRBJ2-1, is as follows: DSGVTQTPKHLITATGQRVTLRCSPRSGDLSVYWYQQSLDQGLQFLIQYYNGEERAKGNILERFSAQQFPDLHSELNLSSLELGDSALYFCASSVFSGKISEQFFGPGTRLTVL.

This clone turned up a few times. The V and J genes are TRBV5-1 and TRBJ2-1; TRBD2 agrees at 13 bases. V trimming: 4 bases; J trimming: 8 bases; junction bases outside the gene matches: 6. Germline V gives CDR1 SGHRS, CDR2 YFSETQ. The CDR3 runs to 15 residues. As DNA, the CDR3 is TGCGCCAGCAGCAGACTAGCGGGAGGTTACGATGAGCAGTTCTTC. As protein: CASSRLAGGYDEQFF.

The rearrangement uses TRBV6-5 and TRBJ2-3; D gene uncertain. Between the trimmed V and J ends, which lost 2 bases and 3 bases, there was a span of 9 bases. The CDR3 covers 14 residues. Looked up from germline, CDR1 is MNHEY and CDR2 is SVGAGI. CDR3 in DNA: TGTGCCAGCAGTTACACGGACGGTACAGATACGCAGTATTTT. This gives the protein CASSYTDGTDTQYF.